Listed here are 4 T cell receptor beta chains from one sample, sequenced in a study of blood T cell repertoires in COVID-19. Sequenced by immunoSEQ multiplex PCR; TCRdb stores in-frame clones only, minus some. The sample has 200,000 or so clones, roughly 89% seen once. The sequencing input was PBMCs or T cells enriched from blood (not recorded which). All receptors derive from a woman between 40 and 50 years old with acute COVID-19.

This clone was found once. The rearrangement links TRBV7-2 to TRBJ1-2; 10 nucleotides line up with TRBD1. Germline CDR1 is SGHTA and CDR2 is FQGNSA. The length of the CDR3 is 15 residues. V trimming: 1 base; J trimming: 4 bases; junction bases outside the gene matches: 3. The CDR3 coding sequence is TGTGCCAGCAGCTTAGGGGGACAGGGGAGCTATGGCTACACCTTC. It codes for CASSLGGQGSYGYTF.

The chain employs TRBV7-4 and TRBJ2-1, with 10 bases fitting TRBD2. Trimming took 11 bases from V and 7 from J; bases not matched to a gene: 11. The CDR3 runs to 14 residues. Germline V lookup: CDR1 SGHVT, CDR2 SQSDAQ. The CDR3 nucleotides read TGTGCCCAGGATGAGAGCGGGAGGGCGAATGAGCAGTTCTTC. Translating gives CAQDESGRANEQFF.

V and J are TRBV5-1 and TRBJ2-3, with a weak D call TRBD1 (6 bases). This CDR3 comprises 16 residues. With 4 bases removed from V and 1 base from J, the gap between germline ends came to 16 bases. Germline assignment: CDR1 SGHRS and CDR2 YFSETQ. CDR3 sequence: CASSTIRGEGTDTQYF. The CDR3 DNA follows: TGCGCCAGCAGCACAATCAGGGGAGAGGGCACAGATACGCAGTATTTT.

The chain uses TRBV5-5 and TRBJ2-3, with 12 bases matching TRBD2. Trimming removed 0 bases from V and 5 bases from J; junction bases left unmatched: 1. Germline CDR1 SGHKS, CDR2 YYEKEE (reference sequence). This CDR3 is built from 15 residues. Here the CDR3 DNA reads TGTGCCAGCAGCTTGGGACTAGCGGGGGAAGATACGCAGTATTTT. Amino acid sequence: CASSLGLAGEDTQYF. Looking up the rest from reference TRBV5-5 and TRBJ2-3 gives the full variable domain: DAGVTQSPTHLIKTRGQQVTLRCSPISGHKSVSWYQQVLGQGPQFIFQYYEKEERGRGNFPDRFSARQFPNYSSELNVNALLLGDSALYLCASSLGLAGEDTQYFGPGTRLTVL.